This T cell receptor beta chain was observed in a study of human T cells and chemical hapten exposure. In TCRdb, the RACE reads were re-called with MiXCR into one record per CDR3 protein. Among about 79,000 distinct CDR3 sequences listed, under 10% were seen once. Sample time point: healthy volunteer bleed at 6 weeks. Unfractionated whole blood yielded total RNA. This clonotype was recorded a few times. J lost 0 bases, V lost 0 bases, and 10 bases had no gene match. The V gene's germline CDR1 is LGHNA and CDR2 YSLEER. CDR3 length: 19 residues. The chain has TRBV4-3 and TRBJ2-1; 8 bases are shared with TRBD2. Sample: whole blood. This receptor was obtained from a male donor in good health. Some clones in this sample may be carry-over from other donors' samples. The CDR3 region is CASSQEWGGGGSSYNEQFF. For the CDR3, the DNA is TGCGCCAGCAGCCAAGAATGGGGTGGCGGGGGGAGCTCCTACAATGAGCAGTTCTTC.